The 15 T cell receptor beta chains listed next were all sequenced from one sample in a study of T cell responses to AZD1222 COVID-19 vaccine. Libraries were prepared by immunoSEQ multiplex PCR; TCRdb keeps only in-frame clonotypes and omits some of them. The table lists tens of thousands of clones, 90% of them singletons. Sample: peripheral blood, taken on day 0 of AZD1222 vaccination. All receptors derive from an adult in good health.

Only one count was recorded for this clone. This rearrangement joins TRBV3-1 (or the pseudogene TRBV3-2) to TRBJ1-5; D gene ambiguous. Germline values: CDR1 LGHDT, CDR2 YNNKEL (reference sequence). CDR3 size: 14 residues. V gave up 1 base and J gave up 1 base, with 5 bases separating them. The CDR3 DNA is TGTGCCAGCAGCCAAGCACCCAGCAATCAGCCCCAGCATTTT. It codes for CASSQAPSNQPQHF.

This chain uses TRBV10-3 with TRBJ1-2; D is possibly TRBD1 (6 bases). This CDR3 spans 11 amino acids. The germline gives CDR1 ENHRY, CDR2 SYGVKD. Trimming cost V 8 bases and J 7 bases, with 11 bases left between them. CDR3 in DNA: TGTGCCATCGGGACACCACCTGGCTACACCTTC. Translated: CAIGTPPGYTF.

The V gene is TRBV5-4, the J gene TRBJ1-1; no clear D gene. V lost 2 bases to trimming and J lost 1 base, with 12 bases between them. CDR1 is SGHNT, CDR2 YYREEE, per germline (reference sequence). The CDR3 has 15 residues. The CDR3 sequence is CASSFPRTGNTEAFF. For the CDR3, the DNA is TGTGCCAGCAGCTTCCCCCGGACGGGGAACACTGAAGCTTTCTTT.

The CDR3 protein is CASSLVGTASYEQYF. The DNA for the CDR3 is TGTGCCAGCAGCTTAGTCGGGACTGCCTCCTACGAGCAGTACTTC. The V call is TRBV7-2, the J call TRBJ2-7; a possible D gene is TRBD2 (6 bases). The CDR3 has 15 amino acids. Germline loops: CDR1 SGHTA, CDR2 FQGNSA. V lost 1 base to trimming and J lost 0 bases, with 10 bases between them.

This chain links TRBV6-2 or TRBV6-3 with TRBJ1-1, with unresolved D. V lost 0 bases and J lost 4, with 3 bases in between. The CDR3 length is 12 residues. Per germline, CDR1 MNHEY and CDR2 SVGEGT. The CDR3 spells CASSYSATEAFF. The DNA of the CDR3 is TGTGCCAGCAGTTACTCGGCCACTGAAGCTTTCTTT.

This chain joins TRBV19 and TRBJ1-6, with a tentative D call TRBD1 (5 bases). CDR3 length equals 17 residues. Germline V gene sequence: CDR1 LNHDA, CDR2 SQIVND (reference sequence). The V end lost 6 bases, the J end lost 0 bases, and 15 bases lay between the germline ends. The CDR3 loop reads CASSADTISSYNSPLHF. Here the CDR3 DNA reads TGTGCCAGTAGCGCGGACACCATAAGCTCCTATAATTCACCCCTCCACTTT.

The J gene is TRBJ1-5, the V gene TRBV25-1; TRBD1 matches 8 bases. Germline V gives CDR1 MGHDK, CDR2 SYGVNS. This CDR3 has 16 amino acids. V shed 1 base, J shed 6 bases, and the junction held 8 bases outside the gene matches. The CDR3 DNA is TGTGCCAGCAGTGAATCGGGCAGGGGGCGGCCTCAGCCCCAGCATTTT. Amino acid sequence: CASSESGRGRPQPQHF.

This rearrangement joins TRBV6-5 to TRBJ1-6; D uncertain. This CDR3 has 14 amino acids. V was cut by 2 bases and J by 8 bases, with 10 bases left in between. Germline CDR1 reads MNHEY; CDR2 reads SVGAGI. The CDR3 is CASSYGQYDSPLHF. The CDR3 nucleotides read TGTGCCAGCAGTTACGGCCAGTACGATTCACCCCTCCACTTT.

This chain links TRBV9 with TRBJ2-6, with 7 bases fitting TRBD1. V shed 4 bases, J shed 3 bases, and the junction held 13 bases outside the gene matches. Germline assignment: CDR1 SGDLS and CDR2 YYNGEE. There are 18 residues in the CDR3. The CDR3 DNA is TGTGCCAGCAGCCCGACGACAGGGTCTCGGCTTGGGGCCAACGTCCTGACTTTC. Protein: CASSPTTGSRLGANVLTF.

CDR3 sequence (DNA): TGTGCCAGCAGGCGGGATCTGAACACTGAAGCTTTCTTT. The encoded protein is CASRRDLNTEAFF. The genes are TRBV6-6 and TRBJ1-1; D gene uncertain. Trimming took off 6 bases at V and 0 bases at J, with 8 bases between the two ends. CDR1 and CDR2 from the germline V gene are MNHNY and SVGAGI (reference sequence). The CDR3 has 13 residues.

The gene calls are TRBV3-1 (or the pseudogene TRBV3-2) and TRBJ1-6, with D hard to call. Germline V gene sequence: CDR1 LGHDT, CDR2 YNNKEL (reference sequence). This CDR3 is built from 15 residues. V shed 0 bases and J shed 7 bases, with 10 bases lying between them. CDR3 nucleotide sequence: TGTGCCAGCAGCCAAGAAACAAGCAAGAATTCACCCCTCCACTTT. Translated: CASSQETSKNSPLHF.

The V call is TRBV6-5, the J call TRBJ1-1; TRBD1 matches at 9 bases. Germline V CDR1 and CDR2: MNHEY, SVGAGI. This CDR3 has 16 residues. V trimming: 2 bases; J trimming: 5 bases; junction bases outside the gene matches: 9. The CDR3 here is CASSYGPGQGGTEAFF. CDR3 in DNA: TGTGCCAGCAGTTACGGGCCGGGACAGGGTGGTACTGAAGCTTTCTTT.

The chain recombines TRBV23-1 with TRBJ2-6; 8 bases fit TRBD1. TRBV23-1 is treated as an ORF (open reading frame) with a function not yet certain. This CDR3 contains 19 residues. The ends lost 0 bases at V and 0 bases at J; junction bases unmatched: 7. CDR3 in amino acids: CASSQSRGQDCSGANVLTF. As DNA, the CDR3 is TGCGCCAGCAGTCAATCGCGGGGACAGGACTGCTCTGGGGCCAACGTCCTGACTTTC.

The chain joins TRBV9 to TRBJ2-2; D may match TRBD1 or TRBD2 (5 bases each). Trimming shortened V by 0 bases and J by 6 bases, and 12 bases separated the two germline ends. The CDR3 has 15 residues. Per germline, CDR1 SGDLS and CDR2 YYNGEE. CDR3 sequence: CASSVARGKSGELFF. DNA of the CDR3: TGTGCCAGCAGCGTAGCGAGGGGCAAATCCGGGGAGCTGTTTTTT.

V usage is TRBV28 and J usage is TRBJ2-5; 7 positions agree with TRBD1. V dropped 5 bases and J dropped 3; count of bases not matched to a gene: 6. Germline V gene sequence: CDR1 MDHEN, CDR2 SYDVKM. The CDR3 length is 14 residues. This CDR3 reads CASSPLTGEETQYF. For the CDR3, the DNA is TGTGCCAGCAGTCCATTAACAGGGGAAGAGACCCAGTACTTC.